The 8 T cell receptor beta chains given below trace back to one sample, sequenced in a study of cytomegalovirus exposure and HLA in healthy donors. The PCR was carried out with 60 Vbeta primers and 13 Jbeta primers. TCRdb keeps only in-frame clones here, not all; method: immunoSEQ multiplex PCR. Among roughly 77,000 clones listed, about 9.5% were seen once. The sequenced sample was PBMCs. Receptor source: a man aged 55-75 years in good health and CMV-seropositive.

This clone was seen only a few times. The J gene is TRBJ1-1, the V gene TRBV5-6; 9 bases agree with TRBD1. After removal of 3 bases from V and 5 bases from J, the junction contained 8 bases not matched to a gene. Germline V gives CDR1 SGHDT, CDR2 YYEEEE. The CDR3 runs 15 residues. The CDR3 here is CASSWGDRVTTEAFF. The CDR3 DNA reads as TGTGCCAGCAGCTGGGGGGACAGGGTGACTACTGAAGCTTTCTTT.

In this sample, this clone turned up a few times. The rearrangement uses TRBV6-5 and TRBJ1-2; maybe TRBD1 (5 bases). The CDR3 contains 13 residues. Trimming pared 5 bases from V and 4 bases from J, leaving 11 bases between. Germline CDR1 is MNHEY and CDR2 is SVGAGI. The CDR3 reads CASSPRQGYGYTF. The DNA for the CDR3 is TGTGCCAGCAGTCCTCGGCAGGGCTATGGCTACACCTTC.

CDR3 sequence reads: CAWSVRGGAYNEQFF. DNA for the CDR3: TGTGCCTGGAGTGTTAGAGGGGGGGCCTACAATGAGCAGTTCTTC. This chain links TRBV30 with TRBJ2-1; weak D call: TRBD2 (7 bases). Germline CDR1 and CDR2: GTSNPN and SVGIG (reference sequence). The CDR3 is 15 amino acids. Trimming shortened V by 0 bases and J by 2 bases, and 11 bases separated the two germline ends.

This clone was detected a few times. The rearrangement links TRBV11-1 to TRBJ2-1; 10 bases fit TRBD2. CDR1 is SGHAT and CDR2 is FQDESV in the germline V gene (reference sequence). V was pared by 5 bases and J by 9 bases, with 7 bases of the junction left unmatched. The CDR3 totals 14 residues. The CDR3 DNA is TGTGCCAGCAGCCCAAGCGGGGGGGCGGGTGAGCAGTTCTTC. Amino acid sequence: CASSPSGGAGEQFF.

This clone was seen more than once but under ten times. The V and J genes are TRBV5-1 and TRBJ2-1, with 8 bases that match TRBD2. With 0 bases clipped from V and 6 bases from J, the junction kept 8 bases outside the gene matches. Germline V gene lookup returns CDR1 SGHRS and CDR2 YFSETQ. The CDR3 is 16 amino acids. The CDR3 region has the DNA TGCGCCAGCAGCTTGGCCCCAGCGGGAGAGGGCAATGAGCAGTTCTTC. Translation gives CASSLAPAGEGNEQFF. Full variable domain (rest looked up from reference TRBV5-1 and TRBJ2-1): KAGVTQTPRYLIKTRGQQVTLSCSPISGHRSVSWYQQTPGQGLQFLFEYFSETQRNKGNFPGRFSGRQFSNSRSEMNVSTLELGDSALYLCASSLAPAGEGNEQFFGPGTRLTVL.

The chain combines TRBV9 with TRBJ1-5; TRBD1 is a possible D gene (6 bases). The CDR3 consists of 15 residues. Deletions cut 2 bases from V and 0 bases from J, with 9 bases between. From germline, CDR1 is SGDLS and CDR2 YYNGEE. CDR3 sequence: CASSVGQTSNQPQHF. The CDR3 DNA sequence: TGTGCCAGCAGCGTCGGACAGACTAGCAATCAGCCCCAGCATTTT.

The chain couples TRBV9 to TRBJ2-7; the D gene is possibly TRBD1 (7 bases). The CDR3 length is 15 residues. Germline loops: CDR1 SGDLS, CDR2 YYNGEE. Trimming pared 3 bases from V and 3 bases from J, leaving 16 bases between. The CDR3 nucleotides read TGTGCCAGCAGCGCGCGGGACAGCTCCTTCTACGAGCAGTACTTC. Residues: CASSARDSSFYEQYF.

The chain carries TRBV30 and TRBJ2-3; 9 nucleotides align to TRBD2. J lost 7 bases, V lost 2 bases, and 7 bases had no gene match. Germline V lookup: CDR1 GTSNPN, CDR2 SVGIG (reference sequence). CDR3 size: 14 residues. The CDR3 nucleotides are TGTGCCTGGAGTAAGGCGGGAGGGTCTTATACGCAGTATTTT. Translating it yields CAWSKAGGSYTQYF.